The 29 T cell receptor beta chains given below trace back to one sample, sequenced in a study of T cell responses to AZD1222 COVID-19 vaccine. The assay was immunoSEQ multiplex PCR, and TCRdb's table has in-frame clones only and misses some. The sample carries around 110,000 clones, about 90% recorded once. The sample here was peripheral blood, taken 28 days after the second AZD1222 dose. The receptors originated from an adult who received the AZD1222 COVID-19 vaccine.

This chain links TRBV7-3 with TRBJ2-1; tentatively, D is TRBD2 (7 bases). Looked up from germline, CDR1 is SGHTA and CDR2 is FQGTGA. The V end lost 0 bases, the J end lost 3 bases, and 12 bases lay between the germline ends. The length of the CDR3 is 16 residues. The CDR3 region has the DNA TGTGCCAGCAGCTTAACCGGCGGGGGCCTCTACAATGAGCAGTTCTTC. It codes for CASSLTGGGLYNEQFF. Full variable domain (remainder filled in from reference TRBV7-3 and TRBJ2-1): GAGVSQTPSNKVTEKGKYVELRCDPISGHTALYWYRQSLGQGPEFLIYFQGTGAADDSGLPNDRFFAVRPEGSVSTLKIQRTERGDSAVYLCASSLTGGGLYNEQFFGPGTRLTVL.

The CDR3 sequence is CASSAGTGDLTGELFF. In DNA, the CDR3 is TGTGCCAGCAGCGCCGGGACAGGGGACCTCACCGGGGAGCTGTTTTTT. This chain connects TRBV5-6 to TRBJ2-2; 10 bases align to TRBD1. The CDR3 runs 16 residues. Per germline, CDR1 SGHDT and CDR2 YYEEEE. J gave up 4 bases and V 4 bases, and 7 bases lay outside the gene matches.

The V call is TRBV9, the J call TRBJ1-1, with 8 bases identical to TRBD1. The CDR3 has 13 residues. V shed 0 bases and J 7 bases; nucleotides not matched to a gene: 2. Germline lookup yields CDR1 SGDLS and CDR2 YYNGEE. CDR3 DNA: TGTGCCAGCAGCGTAGTAGGGACAGGTGAAGCTTTCTTT. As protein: CASSVVGTGEAFF.

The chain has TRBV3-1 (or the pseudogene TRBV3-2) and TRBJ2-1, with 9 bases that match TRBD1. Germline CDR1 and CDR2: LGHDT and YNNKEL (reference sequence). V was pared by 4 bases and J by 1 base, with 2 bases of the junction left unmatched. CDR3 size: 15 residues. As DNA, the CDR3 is TGTGCCAGCAGCCGGGACAGGGCATCCTACAATGAGCAGTTCTTC. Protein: CASSRDRASYNEQFF.

CDR3 residues: CASSQGGGVRYEQYF. In DNA form, the CDR3 reads TGCGCCAGCAGCCAAGGGGGAGGGGTCCGCTACGAGCAGTACTTC. The chain carries TRBV4-1 and TRBJ2-7; 7 bases match TRBD2. This CDR3 region has 15 residues. Germline V gives CDR1 MGHRA, CDR2 YSYEKL. The trim removed 1 base at V and 3 bases at J, leaving 6 bases unmatched.

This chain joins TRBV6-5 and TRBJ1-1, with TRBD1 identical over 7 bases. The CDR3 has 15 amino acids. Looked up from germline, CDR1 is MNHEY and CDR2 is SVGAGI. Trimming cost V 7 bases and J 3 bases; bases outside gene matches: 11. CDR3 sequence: CASNLRGHLDTEAFF. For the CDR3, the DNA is TGTGCCAGCAATCTAAGGGGGCATTTGGACACTGAAGCTTTCTTT.

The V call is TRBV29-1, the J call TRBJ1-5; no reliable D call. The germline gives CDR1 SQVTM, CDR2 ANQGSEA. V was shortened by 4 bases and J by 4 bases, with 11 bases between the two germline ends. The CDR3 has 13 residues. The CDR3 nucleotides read TGCAGCGTTGGTGTCAATCAAAATCAGCCCCAGCATTTT. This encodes CSVGVNQNQPQHF. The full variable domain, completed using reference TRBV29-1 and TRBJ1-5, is SAVISQKPSRDICQRGTSLTIQCQVDSQVTMMFWYRQQPGQSLTLIATANQGSEATYESGFVIDKFPISRPNLTFSTLTVSNMSPEDSSIYLCSVGVNQNQPQHFGDGTRLSIL.

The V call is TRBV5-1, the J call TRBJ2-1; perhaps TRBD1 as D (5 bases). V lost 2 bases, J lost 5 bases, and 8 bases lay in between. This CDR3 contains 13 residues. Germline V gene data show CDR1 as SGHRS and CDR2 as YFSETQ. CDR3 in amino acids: CASSFDSNNEQFF. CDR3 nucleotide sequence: TGCGCCAGCAGCTTTGACAGTAACAATGAGCAGTTCTTC.

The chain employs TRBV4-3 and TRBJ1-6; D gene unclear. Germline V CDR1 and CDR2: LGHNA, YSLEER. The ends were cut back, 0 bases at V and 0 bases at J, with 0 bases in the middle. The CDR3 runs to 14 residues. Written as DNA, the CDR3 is TGCGCCAGCAGCCAAGACTCCTATAATTCACCCCTCCACTTT. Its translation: CASSQDSYNSPLHF.

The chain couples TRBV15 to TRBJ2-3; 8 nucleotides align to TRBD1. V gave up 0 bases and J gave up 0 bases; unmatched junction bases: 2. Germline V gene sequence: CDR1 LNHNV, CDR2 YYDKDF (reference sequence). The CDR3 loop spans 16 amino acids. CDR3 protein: CATSREDRASTDTQYF. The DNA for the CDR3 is TGTGCCACCAGCAGAGAGGACAGGGCTAGCACAGATACGCAGTATTTT.

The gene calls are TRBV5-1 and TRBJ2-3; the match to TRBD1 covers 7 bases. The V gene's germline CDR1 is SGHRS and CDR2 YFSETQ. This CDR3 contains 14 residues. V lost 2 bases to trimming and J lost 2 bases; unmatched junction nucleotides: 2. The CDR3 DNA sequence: TGCGCCAGCAGCTTCGGACAGGACACAGATACGCAGTATTTT. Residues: CASSFGQDTDTQYF.

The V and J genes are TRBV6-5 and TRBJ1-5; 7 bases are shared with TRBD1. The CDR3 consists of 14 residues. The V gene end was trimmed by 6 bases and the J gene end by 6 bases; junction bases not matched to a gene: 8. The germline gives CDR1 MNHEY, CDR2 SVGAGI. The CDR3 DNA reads TGTGCCAGCAGCCCCAGACAGGGAGGTCAGCCCCAGCATTTT. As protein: CASSPRQGGQPQHF.

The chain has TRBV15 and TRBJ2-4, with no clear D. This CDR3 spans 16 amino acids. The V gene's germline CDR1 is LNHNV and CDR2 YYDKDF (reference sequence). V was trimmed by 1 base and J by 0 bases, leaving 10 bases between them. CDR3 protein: CATSRATMVAKNIQYF. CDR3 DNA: TGTGCCACCAGCAGAGCCACGATGGTAGCCAAAAACATTCAGTACTTC.

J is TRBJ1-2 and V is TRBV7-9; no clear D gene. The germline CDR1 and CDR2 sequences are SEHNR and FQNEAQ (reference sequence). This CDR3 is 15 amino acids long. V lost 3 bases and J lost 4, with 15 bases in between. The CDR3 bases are TGTGCCAGCAGCTTGGGCGACCCGAAAAGCTATGGCTACACCTTC. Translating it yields CASSLGDPKSYGYTF.

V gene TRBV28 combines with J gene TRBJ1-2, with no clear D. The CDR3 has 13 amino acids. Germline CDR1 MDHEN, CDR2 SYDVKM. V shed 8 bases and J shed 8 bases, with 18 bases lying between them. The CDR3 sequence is CASSKAGSGGYTF. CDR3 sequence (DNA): TGTGCCAGCTCGAAGGCGGGGAGCGGAGGCTACACCTTC.

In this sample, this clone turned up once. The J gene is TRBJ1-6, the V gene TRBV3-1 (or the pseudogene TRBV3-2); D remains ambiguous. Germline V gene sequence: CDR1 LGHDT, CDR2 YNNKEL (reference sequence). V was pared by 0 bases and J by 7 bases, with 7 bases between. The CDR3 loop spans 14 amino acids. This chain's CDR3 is CASSQDVANSPLHF. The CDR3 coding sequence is TGTGCCAGCAGCCAAGATGTCGCAAATTCACCCCTCCACTTT.

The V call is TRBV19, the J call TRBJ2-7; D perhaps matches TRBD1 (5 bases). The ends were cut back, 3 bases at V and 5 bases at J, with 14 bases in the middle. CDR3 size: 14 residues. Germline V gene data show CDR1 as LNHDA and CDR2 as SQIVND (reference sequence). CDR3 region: CASSIQGYTNEQYF. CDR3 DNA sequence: TGTGCCAGTAGTATCCAGGGATATACGAACGAGCAGTACTTC.

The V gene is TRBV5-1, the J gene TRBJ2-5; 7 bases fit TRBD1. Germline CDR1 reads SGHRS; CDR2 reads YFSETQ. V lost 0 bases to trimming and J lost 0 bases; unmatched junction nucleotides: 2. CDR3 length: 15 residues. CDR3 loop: CASSLGGQYQETQYF. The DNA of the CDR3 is TGCGCCAGCAGCTTGGGGGGACAGTACCAAGAGACCCAGTACTTC.

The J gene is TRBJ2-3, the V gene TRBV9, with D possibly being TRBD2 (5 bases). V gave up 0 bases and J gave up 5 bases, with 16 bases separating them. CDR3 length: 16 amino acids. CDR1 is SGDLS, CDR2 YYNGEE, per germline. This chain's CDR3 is CASSVEAGHLVDTQYF. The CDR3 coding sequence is TGTGCCAGCAGCGTAGAGGCGGGCCACCTGGTAGATACGCAGTATTTT.

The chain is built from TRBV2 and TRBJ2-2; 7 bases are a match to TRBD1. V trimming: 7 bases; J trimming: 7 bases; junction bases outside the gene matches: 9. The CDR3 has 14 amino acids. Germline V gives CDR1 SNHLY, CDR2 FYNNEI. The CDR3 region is CASNAYRGDGELFF. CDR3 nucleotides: TGTGCCAGCAATGCCTACAGGGGAGACGGGGAGCTGTTTTTT. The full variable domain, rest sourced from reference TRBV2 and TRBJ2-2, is EPEVTQTPSHQVTQMGQEVILRCVPISNHLYFYWYRQILGQKVEFLVSFYNNEISEKSEIFDDQFSVERPDGSNFTLKIRSTKLEDSAMYFCASNAYRGDGELFFGEGSRLTVL.

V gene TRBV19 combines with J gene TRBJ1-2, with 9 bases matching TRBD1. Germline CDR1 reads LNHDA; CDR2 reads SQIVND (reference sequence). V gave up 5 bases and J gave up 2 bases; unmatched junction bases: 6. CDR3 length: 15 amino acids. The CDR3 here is CASSLGQGKNYGYTF. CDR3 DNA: TGTGCCAGTAGTCTCGGACAGGGGAAGAACTATGGCTACACCTTC.

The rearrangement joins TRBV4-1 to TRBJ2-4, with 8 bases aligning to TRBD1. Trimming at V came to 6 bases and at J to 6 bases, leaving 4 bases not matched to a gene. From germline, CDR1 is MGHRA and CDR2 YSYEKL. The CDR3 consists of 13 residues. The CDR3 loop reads CASRHRGINIQYF. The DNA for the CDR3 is TGCGCCAGCAGACACAGGGGGATAAACATTCAGTACTTC.

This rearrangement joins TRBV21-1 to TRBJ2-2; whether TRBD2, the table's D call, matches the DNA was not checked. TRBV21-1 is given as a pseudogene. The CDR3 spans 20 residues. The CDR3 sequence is CASSTPPGTSGRAGTGELFF. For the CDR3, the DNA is TGTGCCAGCAGCACACCGCCCGGGACTAGCGGGAGGGCCGGAACCGGGGAGCTGTTTTTT.

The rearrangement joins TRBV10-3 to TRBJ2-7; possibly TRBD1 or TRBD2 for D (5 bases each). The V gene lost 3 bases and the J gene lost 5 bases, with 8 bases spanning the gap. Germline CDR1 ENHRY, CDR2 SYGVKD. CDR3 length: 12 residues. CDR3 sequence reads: CAISEEGNEQYF. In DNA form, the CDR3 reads TGTGCCATCAGTGAAGAGGGGAACGAGCAGTACTTC.

The CDR3 reads CATSGLAGVTDTQYF. The CDR3 coding sequence is TGTGCCACCAGTGGACTAGCGGGAGTTACAGATACGCAGTATTTT. The chain recombines TRBV24-1 with TRBJ2-3; 12 bases fit TRBD2. Germline V gene sequence: CDR1 KGHDR, CDR2 SFDVKD. The ends lost 5 bases at V and 3 bases at J; junction bases unmatched: 2. The CDR3 totals 15 residues.

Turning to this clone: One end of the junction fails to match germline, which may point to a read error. The CDR3 DNA reads as TGTGCCAGCAGACAGGTAAATGGAAAACTGTTTTTT. Translating it yields CASRQVNGKLFF. The chain recombines TRBV7-2 with TRBJ1-4; maybe TRBD1 (5 bases). Looked up from germline, CDR1 is SGHTA and CDR2 is FQGNSA. This CDR3 spans 12 amino acids.

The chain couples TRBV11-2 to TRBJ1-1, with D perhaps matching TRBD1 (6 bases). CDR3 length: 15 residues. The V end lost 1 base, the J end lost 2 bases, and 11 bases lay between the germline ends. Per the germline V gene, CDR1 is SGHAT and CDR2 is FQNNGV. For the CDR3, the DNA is TGTGCCAGCAGCTTAGCCGGACAGAAAAACACTGAAGCTTTCTTT. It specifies CASSLAGQKNTEAFF.

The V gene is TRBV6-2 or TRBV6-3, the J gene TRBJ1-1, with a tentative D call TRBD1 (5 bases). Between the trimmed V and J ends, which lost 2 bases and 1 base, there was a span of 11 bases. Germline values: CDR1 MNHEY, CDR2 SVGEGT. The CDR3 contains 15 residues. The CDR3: CASSYDSSQNTEAFF. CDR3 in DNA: TGTGCCAGCAGTTACGACAGCAGCCAGAACACTGAAGCTTTCTTT.

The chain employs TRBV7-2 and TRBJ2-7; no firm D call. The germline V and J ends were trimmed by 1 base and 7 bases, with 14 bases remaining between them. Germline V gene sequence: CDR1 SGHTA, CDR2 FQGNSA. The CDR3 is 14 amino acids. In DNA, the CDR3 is TGTGCCAGCAGCTTAGGAAGTCTCCCGTGGGAGCAGTACTTC. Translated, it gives CASSLGSLPWEQYF. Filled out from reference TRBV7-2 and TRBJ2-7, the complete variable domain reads GAGVSQSPSNKVTEKGKDVELRCDPISGHTALYWYRQSLGQGLEFLIYFQGNSAPDKSGLPSDRFSAERTGGSVSTLTIQRTQQEDSAVYLCASSLGSLPWEQYFGPGTRLTVT.